Sequencing of this T cell receptor (beta chain) was carried out in a study of shared clonotypes between healthy human individuals. Per sorted-subset replicate PCR, input was about 180 ng DNA, representing tens of thousands of T cell genomes. This table comes from immunoSEQ multiplex PCR, and its TCRdb copy is limited to in-frame clones, with some not included. The data contain about 1.5 million clones, 95% to 99% of them singletons. There are 15 residues in the CDR3. V shed 5 bases, J shed 2 bases, and the junction held 3 bases outside the gene matches. Per germline, CDR1 LNHDA and CDR2 SQIVND (reference sequence). This clone was detected once.

This receptor was identified in a man aged 30-40 years in good health. The J gene is TRBJ2-7, the V gene TRBV19; 13 nucleotides align to TRBD2. Specimen: naive CD4+ T cells sorted from blood. Subset noted: CD45RA+ positively selected. Written as DNA, the CDR3 is TGTGCCAGTAGTGGACTAGCGGGAGCCCCCTACGAGCAGTACTTC. Translation: CASSGLAGAPYEQYF.